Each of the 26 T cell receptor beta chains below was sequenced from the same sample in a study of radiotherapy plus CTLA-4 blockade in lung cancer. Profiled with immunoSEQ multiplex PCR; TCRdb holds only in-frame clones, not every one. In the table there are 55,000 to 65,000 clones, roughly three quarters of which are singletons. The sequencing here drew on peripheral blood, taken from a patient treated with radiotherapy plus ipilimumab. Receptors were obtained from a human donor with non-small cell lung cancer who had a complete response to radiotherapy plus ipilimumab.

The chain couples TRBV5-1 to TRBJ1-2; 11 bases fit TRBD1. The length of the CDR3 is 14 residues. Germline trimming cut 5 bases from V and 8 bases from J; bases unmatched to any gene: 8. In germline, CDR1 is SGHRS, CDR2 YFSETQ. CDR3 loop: CASRRTGGAGGYTF. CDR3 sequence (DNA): TGCGCCAGCAGAAGGACAGGGGGCGCCGGGGGCTACACCTTC.

The DNA of the CDR3 is TGTGCCAGCAGCTCAACAGGGGTGGGGGCCTATGGCTACACCTTC. This codes for CASSSTGVGAYGYTF. The chain carries TRBV7-9 and TRBJ1-2, with 7 bases aligning to TRBD1. Germline V CDR1 and CDR2: SEHNR, FQNEAQ (reference sequence). The CDR3 sequence is 15 residues long. The V and J ends lost 4 bases and 4 bases, in that order; junction bases with no gene match: 9.

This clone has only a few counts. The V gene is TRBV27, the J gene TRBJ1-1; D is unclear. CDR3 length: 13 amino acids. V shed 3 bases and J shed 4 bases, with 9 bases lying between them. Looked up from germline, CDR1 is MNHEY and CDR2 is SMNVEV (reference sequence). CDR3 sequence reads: CASSFSLGTEAFF. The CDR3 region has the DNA TGTGCCAGCAGTTTTAGCCTAGGCACTGAAGCTTTCTTT.

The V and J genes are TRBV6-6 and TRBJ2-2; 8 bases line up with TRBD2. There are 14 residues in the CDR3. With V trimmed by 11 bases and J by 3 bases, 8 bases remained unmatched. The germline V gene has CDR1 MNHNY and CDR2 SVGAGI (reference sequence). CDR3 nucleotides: TGTGCCGTTGCGGGGGGCGTCGACACCGGGGAGCTGTTTTTT. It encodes CAVAGGVDTGELFF.

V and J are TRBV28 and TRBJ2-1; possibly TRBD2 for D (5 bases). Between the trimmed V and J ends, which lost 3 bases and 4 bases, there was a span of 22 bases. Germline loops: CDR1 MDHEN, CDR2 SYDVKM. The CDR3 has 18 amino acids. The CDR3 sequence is CASSLTTSLLAGYNEQFF. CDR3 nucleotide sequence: TGTGCCAGCAGTTTGACGACTTCTCTCCTCGCGGGTTACAATGAGCAGTTCTTC.

The CDR3 DNA follows: TGCGCCAGCAGCTGGGACAGGGGGCTAGGCAAAAACATTCAGTACTTC. Translation gives CASSWDRGLGKNIQYF. This rearrangement joins TRBV5-1 to TRBJ2-4; 12 bases align to TRBD1. The CDR3 consists of 16 residues. Germline assignment: CDR1 SGHRS and CDR2 YFSETQ. Trimming removed 3 bases from V and 3 bases from J; junction bases left unmatched: 4.

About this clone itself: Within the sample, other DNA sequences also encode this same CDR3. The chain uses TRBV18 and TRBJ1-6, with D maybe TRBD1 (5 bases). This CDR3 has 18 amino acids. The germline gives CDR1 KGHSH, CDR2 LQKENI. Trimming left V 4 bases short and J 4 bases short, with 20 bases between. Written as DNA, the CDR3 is TGTGCCAGCTCACAGGACATCGGCCTGCTACATTATAATTCACCCCTCCACTTT. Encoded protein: CASSQDIGLLHYNSPLHF.

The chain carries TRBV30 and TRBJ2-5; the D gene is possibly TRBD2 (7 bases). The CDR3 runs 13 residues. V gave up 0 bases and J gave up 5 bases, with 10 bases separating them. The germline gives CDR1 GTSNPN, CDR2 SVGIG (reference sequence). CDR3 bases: TGTGCCTGGAGTGTAGGGGGGGTGGAGACCCAGTACTTC. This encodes CAWSVGGVETQYF. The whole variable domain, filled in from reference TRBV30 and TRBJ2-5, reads SQTIHQWPATLVQPVGSPLSLECTVEGTSNPNLYWYRQAAGRGLQLLFYSVGIGQISSEVPQNLSASRPQDRQFILSSKKLLLSDSGFYLCAWSVGGVETQYFGPGTRLLVL.

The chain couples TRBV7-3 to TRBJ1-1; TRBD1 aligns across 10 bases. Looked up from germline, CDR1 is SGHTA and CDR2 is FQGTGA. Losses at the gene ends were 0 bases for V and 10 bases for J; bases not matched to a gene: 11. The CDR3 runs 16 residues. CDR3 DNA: TGTGCCAGCAGCTTAACTCCCGGACAGGGGGTCCGTGGAGCTTTCTTT. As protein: CASSLTPGQGVRGAFF.

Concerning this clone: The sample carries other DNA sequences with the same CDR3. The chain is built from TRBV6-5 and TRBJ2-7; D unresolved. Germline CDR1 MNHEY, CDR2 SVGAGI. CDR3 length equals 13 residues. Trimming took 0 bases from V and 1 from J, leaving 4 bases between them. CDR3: CASSYSYSYEQYF. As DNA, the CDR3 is TGTGCCAGCAGTTACTCGTATTCCTACGAGCAGTACTTC.

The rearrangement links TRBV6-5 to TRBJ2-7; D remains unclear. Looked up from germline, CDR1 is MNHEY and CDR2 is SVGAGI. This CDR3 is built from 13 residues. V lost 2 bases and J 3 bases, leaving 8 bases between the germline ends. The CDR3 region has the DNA TGTGCCAGCAGTTACGATAGGAGCTACGAGCAGTACTTC. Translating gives CASSYDRSYEQYF.

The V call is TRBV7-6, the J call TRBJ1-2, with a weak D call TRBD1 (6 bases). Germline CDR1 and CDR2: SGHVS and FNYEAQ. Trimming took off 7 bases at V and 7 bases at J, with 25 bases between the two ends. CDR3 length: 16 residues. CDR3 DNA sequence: TGTGCCAGCACCTCGAACAATCTGGGGGCGCGTGGTGGCTACACCTTC. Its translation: CASTSNNLGARGGYTF.

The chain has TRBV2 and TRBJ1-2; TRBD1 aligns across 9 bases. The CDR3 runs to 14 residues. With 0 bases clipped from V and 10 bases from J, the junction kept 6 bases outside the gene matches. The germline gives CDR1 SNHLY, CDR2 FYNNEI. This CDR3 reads CASSEAQGANDYTF. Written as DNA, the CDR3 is TGTGCCAGCAGTGAAGCACAGGGGGCAAATGACTACACCTTC.

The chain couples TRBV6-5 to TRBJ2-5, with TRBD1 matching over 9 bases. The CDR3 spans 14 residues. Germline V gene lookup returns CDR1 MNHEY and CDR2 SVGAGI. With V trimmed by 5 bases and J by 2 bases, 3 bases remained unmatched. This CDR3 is CASSKGTGQETQYF. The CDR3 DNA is TGTGCCAGCAGTAAAGGGACAGGGCAAGAGACCCAGTACTTC.

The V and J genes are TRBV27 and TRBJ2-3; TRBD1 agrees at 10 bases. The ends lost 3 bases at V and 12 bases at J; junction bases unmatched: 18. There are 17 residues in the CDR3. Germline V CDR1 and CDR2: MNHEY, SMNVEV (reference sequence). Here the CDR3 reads CASSFLTDRGRAAVQYF. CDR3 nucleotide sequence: TGTGCCAGCAGTTTTTTAACCGACAGGGGGCGCGCAGCGGTCCAGTATTTT.

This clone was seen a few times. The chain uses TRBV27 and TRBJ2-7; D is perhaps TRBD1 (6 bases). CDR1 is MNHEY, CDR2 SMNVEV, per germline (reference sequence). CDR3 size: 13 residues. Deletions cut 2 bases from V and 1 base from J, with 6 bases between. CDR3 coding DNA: TGTGCCAGCAGTTTACAGGGGTCCTACGAGCAGTACTTC. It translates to CASSLQGSYEQYF.

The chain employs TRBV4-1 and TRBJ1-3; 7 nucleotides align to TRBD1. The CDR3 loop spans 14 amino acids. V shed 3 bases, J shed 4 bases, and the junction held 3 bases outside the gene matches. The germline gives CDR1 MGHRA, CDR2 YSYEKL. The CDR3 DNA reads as TGCGCCAGCAGCCATCCGGGACAGGGAAACACCATATATTTT. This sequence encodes CASSHPGQGNTIYF.

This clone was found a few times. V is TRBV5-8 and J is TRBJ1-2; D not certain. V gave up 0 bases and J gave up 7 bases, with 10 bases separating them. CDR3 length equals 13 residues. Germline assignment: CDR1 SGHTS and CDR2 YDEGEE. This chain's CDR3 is CASSLAREGGYTF. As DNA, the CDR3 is TGTGCCAGCAGCTTGGCCCGGGAAGGTGGCTACACCTTC. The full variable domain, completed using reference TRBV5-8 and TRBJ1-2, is EAGVTQSPTHLIKTRGQQATLRCSPISGHTSVYWYQQALGLGLQFLLWYDEGEERNRGNFPPRFSGRQFPNYSSELNVNALELEDSALYLCASSLAREGGYTFGSGTRLTVV.

The CDR3 DNA sequence: TGTGCCAGCAGCCCCGACAGAGTCACTGAAGCTTTCTTT. Its translation: CASSPDRVTEAFF. This chain connects TRBV7-2 to TRBJ1-1; possibly TRBD1 for D (5 bases). Germline lookup yields CDR1 SGHTA and CDR2 FQGNSA. CDR3 length: 13 amino acids. The ends were cut back, 5 bases at V and 4 bases at J, with 11 bases in the middle.

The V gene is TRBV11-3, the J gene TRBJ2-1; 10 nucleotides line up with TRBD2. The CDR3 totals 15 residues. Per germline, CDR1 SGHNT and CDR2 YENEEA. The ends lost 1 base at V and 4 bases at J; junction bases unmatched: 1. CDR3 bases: TGTGCCAGCAGCTTAGGAGCGGGAGGGTACAATGAGCAGTTCTTC. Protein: CASSLGAGGYNEQFF.

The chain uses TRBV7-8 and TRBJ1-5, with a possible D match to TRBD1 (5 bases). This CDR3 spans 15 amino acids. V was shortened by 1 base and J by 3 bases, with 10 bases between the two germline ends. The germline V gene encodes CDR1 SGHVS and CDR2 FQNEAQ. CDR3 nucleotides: TGTGCCAGCAGCTTAGTTCGTGGACACAATCAGCCCCAGCATTTT. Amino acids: CASSLVRGHNQPQHF.

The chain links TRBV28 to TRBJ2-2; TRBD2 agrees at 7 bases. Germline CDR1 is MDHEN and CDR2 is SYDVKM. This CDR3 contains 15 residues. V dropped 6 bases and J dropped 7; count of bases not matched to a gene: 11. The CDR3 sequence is CASSPGGDGGGELFF. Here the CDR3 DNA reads TGTGCCAGCAGCCCTGGGGGGGACGGGGGCGGGGAGCTGTTTTTT. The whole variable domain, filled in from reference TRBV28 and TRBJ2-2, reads DVKVTQSSRYLVKRTGEKVFLECVQDMDHENMFWYRQDPGLGLRLIYFSYDVKMKEKGDIPEGYSVSREKKERFSLILESASTNQTSMYLCASSPGGDGGGELFFGEGSRLTVL.

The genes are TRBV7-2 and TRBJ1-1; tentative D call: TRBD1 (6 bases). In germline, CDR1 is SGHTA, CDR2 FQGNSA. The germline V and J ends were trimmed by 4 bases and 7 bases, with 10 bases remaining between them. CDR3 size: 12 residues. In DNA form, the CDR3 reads TGTGCCAGCAGCTCTAGGGGGGGTGAAGCTTTCTTT. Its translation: CASSSRGGEAFF.

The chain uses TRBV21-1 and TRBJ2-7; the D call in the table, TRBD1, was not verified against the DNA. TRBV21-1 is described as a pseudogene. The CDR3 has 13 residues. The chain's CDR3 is CASKTNRGNEQYF. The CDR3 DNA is TGTGCCAGCAAGACAAACAGGGGGAACGAGCAGTACTTC.

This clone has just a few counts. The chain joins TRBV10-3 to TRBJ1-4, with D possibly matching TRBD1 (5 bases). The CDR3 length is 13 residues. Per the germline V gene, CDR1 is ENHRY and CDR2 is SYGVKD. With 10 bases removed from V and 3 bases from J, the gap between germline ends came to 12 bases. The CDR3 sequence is CATHRQPNEKLFF. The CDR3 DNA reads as TGTGCCACTCACCGACAGCCTAATGAAAAACTGTTTTTT.

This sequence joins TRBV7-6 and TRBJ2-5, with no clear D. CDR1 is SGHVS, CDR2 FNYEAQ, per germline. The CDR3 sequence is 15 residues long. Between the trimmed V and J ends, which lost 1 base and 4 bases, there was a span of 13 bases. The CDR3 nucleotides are TGTGCCAGCAGCTTAGTCTTGGCAAAACGAGAGACCCAGTACTTC. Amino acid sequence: CASSLVLAKRETQYF. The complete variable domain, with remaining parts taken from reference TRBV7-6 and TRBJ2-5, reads GAGVSQSPRYKVTKRGQDVALRCDPISGHVSLYWYRQALGQGPEFLTYFNYEAQQDKSGLPNDRFSAERPEGSISTLTIQRTEQRDSAMYRCASSLVLAKRETQYFGPGTRLLVL.